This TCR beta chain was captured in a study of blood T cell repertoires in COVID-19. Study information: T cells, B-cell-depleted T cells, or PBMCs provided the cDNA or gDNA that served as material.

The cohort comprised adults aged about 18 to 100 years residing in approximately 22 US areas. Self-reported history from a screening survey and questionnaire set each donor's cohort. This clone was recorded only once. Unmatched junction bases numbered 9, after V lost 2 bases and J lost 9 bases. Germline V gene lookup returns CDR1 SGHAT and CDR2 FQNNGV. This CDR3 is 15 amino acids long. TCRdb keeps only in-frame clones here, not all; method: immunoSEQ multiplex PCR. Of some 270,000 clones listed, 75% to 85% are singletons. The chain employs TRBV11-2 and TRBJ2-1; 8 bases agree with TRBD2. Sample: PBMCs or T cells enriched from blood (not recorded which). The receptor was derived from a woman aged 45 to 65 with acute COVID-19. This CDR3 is CASSLISGVGVEQFF. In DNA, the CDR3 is TGTGCCAGCAGCTTAATTAGCGGGGTAGGAGTTGAGCAGTTCTTC.